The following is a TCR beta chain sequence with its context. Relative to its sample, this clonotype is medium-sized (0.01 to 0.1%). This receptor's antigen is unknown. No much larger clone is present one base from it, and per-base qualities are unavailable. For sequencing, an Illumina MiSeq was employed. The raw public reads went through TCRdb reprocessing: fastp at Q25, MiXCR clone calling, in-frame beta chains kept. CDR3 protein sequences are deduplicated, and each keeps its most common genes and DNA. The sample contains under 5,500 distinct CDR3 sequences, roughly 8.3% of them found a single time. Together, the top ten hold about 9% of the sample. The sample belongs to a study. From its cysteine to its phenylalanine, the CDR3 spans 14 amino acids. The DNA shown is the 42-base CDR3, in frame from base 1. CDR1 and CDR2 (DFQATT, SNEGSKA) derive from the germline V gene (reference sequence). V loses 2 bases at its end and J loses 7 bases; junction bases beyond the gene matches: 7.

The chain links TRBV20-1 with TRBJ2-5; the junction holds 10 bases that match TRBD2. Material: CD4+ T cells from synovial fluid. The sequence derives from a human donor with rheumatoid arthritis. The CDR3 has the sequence CSARTLAGALTQYF. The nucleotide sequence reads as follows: TGCAGTGCTAGAACCCTAGCGGGAGCTTTGACCCAGTACTTC.